A few counts support the clone carrying this T cell receptor (beta chain). Researchers took RNA transcripts and amplified TCR beta CDR3 regions from them. First-round RT-PCR with HTBI primers preceded a second-round multiplex PCR. TCRdb itself ran the multiplex PCR reads through MiXCR, one entry per CDR3 protein. The profile shows around 470,000 distinct CDR3 sequences, 13% to 15% of them singletons. CDR3 size: 16 residues. The V and J ends lost 1 base and 2 bases respectively, with 12 bases between them. Germline V gene sequence: CDR1 MGHRA, CDR2 YSYEKL. Diagnoses were established from clinical symptoms, serum thyroxine, TRAb, thyroid ultrasound and orbital computed tomography. This specimen comes from a study of Graves' ophthalmopathy and Graves' hyperthyroidism.

The chain has TRBV4-1 and TRBJ1-5; D unclear. Input material: blood. This receptor was identified in a woman in her thirties with Graves' ophthalmopathy. The CDR3 sequence: CASSQVKGSGNQPQHF. The CDR3 DNA sequence: TGCGCCAGCAGCCAAGTCAAAGGTAGCGGCAATCAGCCCCAGCATTTT.